These 8 T cell receptor beta chains were all obtained from the same sample, sequenced in a study of OX40 agonist ivuxolimab in advanced cancers. Libraries were prepared by immunoSEQ multiplex PCR; TCRdb keeps only in-frame clonotypes and omits some of them. There are roughly 70,000 clones in the sample; approximately 86% occur only once, and around 0.73% lies in the top ten. The source material was CD4+ or CD8+ T cells sorted from blood, sampled in a trial of the OX40 agonist ivuxolimab. These receptors originate from an adult with an advanced solid tumor such as melanoma, head and neck, liver or kidney cancer.

In its sample, this clone was seen a few times. Other DNA sequences in this specimen translate into the identical CDR3. J is TRBJ1-2 and V is TRBV6-5; D gene ambiguous. Germline-derived CDR1 and CDR2 are MNHEY and SVGAGI. Trimming removed 2 bases from V and 7 bases from J, with 11 bases in between. This CDR3 region has 13 residues. CDR3 region: CASSYDGQGGYTF. The CDR3 bases are TGTGCCAGCAGTTACGACGGCCAAGGTGGCTACACCTTC.

This rearrangement joins TRBV5-1 to TRBJ1-2; unclear D gene. Per germline, CDR1 SGHRS and CDR2 YFSETQ. V was clipped by 3 bases and J by 4 bases, with 10 bases between them. CDR3 length equals 13 residues. The CDR3 loop is CASSSDGFYGYTF. The CDR3, as DNA: TGCGCCAGCAGCTCGGACGGCTTCTATGGCTACACCTTC.

V and J are TRBV4-1 and TRBJ1-2; 8 bases are a match to TRBD1. The V segment lost 2 bases and the J segment 4 bases; nucleotides outside the gene matches: 9. This CDR3 spans 16 amino acids. Germline CDR1 and CDR2: MGHRA and YSYEKL. DNA for the CDR3: TGCGCCAGCAGCCAAACCGCAGGGGGCTCAGTCTATGGCTACACCTTC. This translates into CASSQTAGGSVYGYTF.

The genes are TRBV5-1 and TRBJ1-2, with a tentative D call TRBD1 (5 bases). Germline V CDR1 and CDR2: SGHRS, YFSETQ. The CDR3 consists of 14 residues. Between the trimmed V and J ends, which lost 4 bases and 3 bases, there was a span of 13 bases. The CDR3 spells CASSPTPGYYGYTF. Here the CDR3 DNA reads TGCGCCAGCAGCCCAACGCCAGGGTACTATGGCTACACCTTC.

V gene TRBV29-1 combines with J gene TRBJ1-5; D is possibly TRBD1 (6 bases). This CDR3 has 13 residues. CDR1 and CDR2 (germline): SQVTM, ANQGSEA. With 6 bases removed from V and 3 bases from J, the gap between germline ends came to 12 bases. Written as DNA, the CDR3 is TGCAGCGTCGGCCAGGGGAACAATCAGCCCCAGCATTTT. Translation: CSVGQGNNQPQHF.

The chain carries TRBV7-3 and TRBJ2-3; 9 nucleotides align to TRBD2. The CDR3 is 15 amino acids. J lost 8 bases, V lost 0 bases, and 6 bases had no gene match. Per the germline V gene, CDR1 is SGHTA and CDR2 is FQGTGA. CDR3 bases: TGTGCCAGCAGCTTAACACCCCTGACTAGCGGTACGCAGTATTTT. It translates to CASSLTPLTSGTQYF.

In its sample, this clone was seen once. This rearrangement joins TRBV11-2 to TRBJ1-1; 9 positions match TRBD1. Germline assignment: CDR1 SGHAT and CDR2 FQNNGV. This CDR3 has 15 amino acids. V dropped 0 bases and J dropped 4; count of bases not matched to a gene: 3. CDR3 DNA: TGTGCCAGCAGCTTAGAGGGGACAGGGACCACTGAAGCTTTCTTT. Encoded protein: CASSLEGTGTTEAFF.

This clone came up once. The chain has TRBV9 and TRBJ1-2, with a tentative D call TRBD1 (6 bases). The V and J ends lost 2 bases and 5 bases respectively, with 16 bases between them. Germline CDR1 reads SGDLS; CDR2 reads YYNGEE. The CDR3 consists of 15 residues. The CDR3 reads CASSVLAGDGYGYTF. The CDR3 DNA reads TGTGCCAGCAGCGTTTTGGCAGGGGACGGATATGGCTACACCTTC.